The T cell receptor (beta chain) under discussion was sequenced for a study of post-analysis software for immune sequencing data. As for the study in general: Relapsing-remitting, secondary progressive and progressive-relapsing courses of multiple sclerosis were included. Study-level results: Among multiple sclerosis patients, normalized Chao1 diversity was significantly below that of controls.

As to this clonotype: Antigen unknown.

Unique molecular identifiers had been added to the TCR beta cDNA libraries. Starting from approximately 1 to 10 million T cells, the study yielded about half a million cDNA molecules. TCRdb ran MiXCR on the PCR reads and lists one entry per CDR3 protein. The data show around 700,000 distinct CDR3 sequences, with 55% to 70% seen just once and approximately 10% held by the top ten. The receptor's source is a girl aged 2-10 years with multiple sclerosis. Sequencing used blood.

This chain's CDR3 is CSARDGSLAGEPVYEETQYF. CDR3 nucleotides: TGCAGTGCTAGAGATGGTTCGCTAGCGGGAGAGCCGGTATATGAAGAGACCCAGTACTTC. The chain joins TRBV20-1 to TRBJ2-5; 10 bases map to TRBD2. The V segment lost 0 bases and the J segment 3 bases; nucleotides outside the gene matches: 19. Germline assignment: CDR1 DFQATT and CDR2 SNEGSKA (reference sequence). The length of the CDR3 is 20 residues.